The 8 T cell receptor beta chains in this list originate from one sample, sequenced in a study of T cells in Graves' hyperthyroidism and ophthalmopathy. Using RNA transcripts as the source, TCR beta CDR3 regions were amplified. HTBI primers were employed in a first-round RT-PCR of the TCR CDR3. One entry per CDR3 protein, called by TCRdb with MiXCR from the multiplex PCR reads. The sample consists of roughly 400,000 distinct CDR3 sequences, more than 20% of them appearing once. The specimen sequenced was blood. The receptors come from a man aged 45-65 years with Graves' hyperthyroidism.

J is TRBJ2-7 and V is TRBV7-3; maybe TRBD1 (6 bases). This CDR3 contains 15 residues. Germline-derived CDR1 and CDR2 are SGHTA and FQGTGA. The germline V and J ends were trimmed by 5 bases and 5 bases, with 19 bases remaining between them. The CDR3 protein is CASSPRQAGVHEQYF. For the CDR3, the DNA is TGTGCCAGCAGCCCTCGACAGGCAGGGGTCCACGAGCAGTACTTC.

This clonotype turned up a few times. The V gene is TRBV30, the J gene TRBJ1-1, with D possibly matching TRBD1 (5 bases). Germline CDR1 reads GTSNPN; CDR2 reads SVGIG (reference sequence). Trimming took 2 bases from V and 2 from J, leaving 12 bases between them. This CDR3 region has 14 residues. The CDR3 is CAWSRGSLNTEAFF. Written as DNA, the CDR3 is TGTGCCTGGAGTAGGGGCAGTTTAAACACTGAAGCTTTCTTT.

This clonotype appeared a few times. The chain is built from TRBV3-1 and TRBJ2-7; TRBD2 might be the D (5 bases). The CDR3 is 16 residues long. Germline CDR1 is LGHDT and CDR2 is YNNKEL (reference sequence). Trimming cost V 2 bases and J 6 bases, with 20 bases left between them. The CDR3 DNA reads as TGTGCCAGCAGCCAAAAGTCGAGGGAGTTTAACTCCGAGCAGTACTTC. Its protein is CASSQKSREFNSEQYF.

This clonotype was recorded many times. The V and J genes are TRBV28 and TRBJ2-7; either TRBD1 or TRBD2 may fit D (5 bases each). This CDR3 has 15 amino acids. Germline-derived CDR1 and CDR2 are MDHEN and SYDVKM. The ends were cut back, 2 bases at V and 3 bases at J, with 14 bases in the middle. CDR3 loop: CASSLERDGDYEQYF. DNA of the CDR3: TGTGCCAGCAGTTTAGAAAGGGACGGAGACTACGAGCAGTACTTC.

The sample holds a few counts of this clonotype. The rearrangement links TRBV6-5 to TRBJ1-1; D may be TRBD1 (5 bases). Germline CDR1 MNHEY, CDR2 SVGAGI. V was pared by 2 bases and J by 1 base, with 8 bases between. CDR3 length: 14 residues. CDR3 region: CASSYGAGNTEAFF. For the CDR3, the DNA is TGTGCCAGCAGTTACGGGGCTGGGAACACTGAAGCTTTCTTT.

Only a few counts were recorded for this clonotype. The chain is built from TRBV24-1 and TRBJ2-1, with TRBD2 matching over 11 bases. Germline CDR1 is KGHDR and CDR2 is SFDVKD. The V and J ends lost 4 bases and 5 bases, in that order; junction bases with no gene match: 9. The CDR3 runs 17 residues. DNA of the CDR3: TGTGCCACCAGTGAGACTAGCGGGATTTCAAAAAACAATGAGCAGTTCTTC. Amino acids: CATSETSGISKNNEQFF.

The V gene is TRBV12-3 or TRBV12-4, the J gene TRBJ2-1; possibly TRBD1 or TRBD2 for D (5 bases each). This CDR3 contains 13 residues. V shed 6 bases and J shed 2 bases, with 8 bases lying between them. CDR3 sequence: CASSRGPYNEQFF. The CDR3 DNA reads TGTGCCAGCAGCCGGGGCCCCTACAATGAGCAGTTCTTC.

This clonotype was picked up many times. The V and J genes are TRBV27 and TRBJ2-3, with 8 positions matching TRBD2. Germline V gives CDR1 MNHEY, CDR2 SMNVEV (reference sequence). The V segment lost 4 bases and the J segment 6 bases; nucleotides outside the gene matches: 6. The CDR3 is 14 residues long. The CDR3 sequence is CASSWSGRVDTQYF. CDR3 in DNA: TGTGCCAGCAGTTGGTCCGGGAGGGTGGATACGCAGTATTTT.